This TCR beta chain was captured in a study of T cells in Graves' hyperthyroidism and ophthalmopathy. Researchers amplified the TCR beta CDR3 regions from RNA transcripts. HTBI primers drove first-round RT-PCR of the TCR CDR3. TCRdb re-derived calls from the multiplex PCR reads in MiXCR, one entry per CDR3 protein. The top ten clones hold approximately 13% of a sample with 45,000 to 75,000 distinct CDR3 sequences, less than 50% of them seen once. The CDR3 runs 14 residues. Looked up from germline, CDR1 is SQVTM and CDR2 is ANQGSEA. The ends lost 5 bases at V and 4 bases at J; junction bases unmatched: 8. Patients with ophthalmopathy all had a Clinical Activity Score of at least 3, a NOSPECS grade of at least 4 and duration under 3 months. The authors took PBMCs from about 9.5 ml fresh peripheral blood.

The sequenced sample was blood. The chain recombines TRBV29-1 with TRBJ2-1; 7 positions match TRBD2. This sequence originates from a woman in her 30s with Graves' ophthalmopathy. The CDR3 spells CSVRASGTYNEQFF. The CDR3 nucleotides read TGCAGCGTTAGGGCTAGCGGTACTTACAATGAGCAGTTCTTC.